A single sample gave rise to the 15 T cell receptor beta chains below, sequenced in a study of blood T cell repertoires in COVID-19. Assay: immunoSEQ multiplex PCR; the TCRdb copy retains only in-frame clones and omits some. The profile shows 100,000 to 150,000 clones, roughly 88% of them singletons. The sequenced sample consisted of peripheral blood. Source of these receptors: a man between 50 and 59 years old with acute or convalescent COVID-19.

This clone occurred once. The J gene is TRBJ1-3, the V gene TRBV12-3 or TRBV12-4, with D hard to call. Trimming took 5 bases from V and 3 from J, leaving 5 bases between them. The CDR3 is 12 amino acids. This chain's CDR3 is CASSPSGNTIYF. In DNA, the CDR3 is TGTGCCAGCAGTCCTAGTGGAAACACCATATATTTT.

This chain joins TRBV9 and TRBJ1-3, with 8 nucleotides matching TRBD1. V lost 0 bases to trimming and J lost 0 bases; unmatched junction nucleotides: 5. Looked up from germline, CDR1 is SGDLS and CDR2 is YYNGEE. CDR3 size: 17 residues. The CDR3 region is CASSVGRTGRSGNTIYF. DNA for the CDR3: TGTGCCAGCAGCGTAGGGAGGACAGGGCGCTCTGGAAACACCATATATTTT.

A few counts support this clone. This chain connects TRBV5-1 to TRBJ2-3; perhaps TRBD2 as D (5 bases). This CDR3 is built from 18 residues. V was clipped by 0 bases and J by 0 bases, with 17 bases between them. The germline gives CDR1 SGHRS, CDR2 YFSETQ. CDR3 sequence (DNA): TGCGCCAGCAGCTTGGCATGGGGTGGGGAGACTAGCACAGATACGCAGTATTTT. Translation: CASSLAWGGETSTDTQYF.

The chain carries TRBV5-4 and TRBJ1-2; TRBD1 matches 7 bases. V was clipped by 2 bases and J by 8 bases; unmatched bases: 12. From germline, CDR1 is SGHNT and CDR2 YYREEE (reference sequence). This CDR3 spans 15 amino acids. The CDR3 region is CASSLRGLGWEGYTF. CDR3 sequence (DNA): TGTGCCAGCAGCTTAAGGGGGCTAGGTTGGGAGGGCTACACCTTC.

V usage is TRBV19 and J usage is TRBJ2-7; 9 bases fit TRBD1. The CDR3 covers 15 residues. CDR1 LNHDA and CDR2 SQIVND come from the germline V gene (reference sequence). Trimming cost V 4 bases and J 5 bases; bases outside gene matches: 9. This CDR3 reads CASSRPGQGLNEQYF. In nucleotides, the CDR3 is TGTGCCAGTAGTAGGCCGGGACAGGGATTGAACGAGCAGTACTTC.

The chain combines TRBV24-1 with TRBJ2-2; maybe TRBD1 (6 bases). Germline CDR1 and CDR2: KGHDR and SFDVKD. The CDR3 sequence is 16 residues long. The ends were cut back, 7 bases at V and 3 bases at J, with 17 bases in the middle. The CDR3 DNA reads TGTGCCACCAGCTCTGTCCGTACAGGGCACACCGGGGAGCTGTTTTTT. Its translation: CATSSVRTGHTGELFF.

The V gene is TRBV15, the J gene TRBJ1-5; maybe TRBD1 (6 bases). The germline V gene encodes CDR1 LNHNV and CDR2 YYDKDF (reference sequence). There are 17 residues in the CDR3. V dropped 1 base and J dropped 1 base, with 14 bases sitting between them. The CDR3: CATSRGSIGQSNQPQHF. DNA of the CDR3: TGTGCCACCAGCAGAGGGTCAATAGGACAGAGCAATCAGCCCCAGCATTTT.

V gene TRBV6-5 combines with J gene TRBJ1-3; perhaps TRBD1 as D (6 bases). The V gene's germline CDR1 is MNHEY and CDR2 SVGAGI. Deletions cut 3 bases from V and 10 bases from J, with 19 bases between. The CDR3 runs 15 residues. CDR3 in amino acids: CASSYEAGASSTIYF. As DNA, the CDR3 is TGTGCCAGCAGTTATGAAGCAGGGGCAAGCAGTACCATATATTTT.

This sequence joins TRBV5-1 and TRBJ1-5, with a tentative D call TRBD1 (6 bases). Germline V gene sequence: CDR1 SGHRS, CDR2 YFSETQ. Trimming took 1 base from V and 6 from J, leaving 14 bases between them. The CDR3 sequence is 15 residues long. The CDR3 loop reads CASSLTGLKSQPQHF. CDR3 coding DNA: TGCGCCAGCAGCTTGACAGGGTTAAAGAGTCAGCCCCAGCATTTT. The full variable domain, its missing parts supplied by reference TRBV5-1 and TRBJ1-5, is KAGVTQTPRYLIKTRGQQVTLSCSPISGHRSVSWYQQTPGQGLQFLFEYFSETQRNKGNFPGRFSGRQFSNSRSEMNVSTLELGDSALYLCASSLTGLKSQPQHFGDGTRLSIL.

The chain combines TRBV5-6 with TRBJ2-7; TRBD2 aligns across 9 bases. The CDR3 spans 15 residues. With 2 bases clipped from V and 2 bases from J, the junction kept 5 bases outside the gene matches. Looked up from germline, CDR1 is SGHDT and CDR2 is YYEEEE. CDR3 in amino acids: CASSFQAGGPYEQYF. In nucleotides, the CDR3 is TGTGCCAGCAGCTTTCAGGCGGGAGGGCCCTACGAGCAGTACTTC.

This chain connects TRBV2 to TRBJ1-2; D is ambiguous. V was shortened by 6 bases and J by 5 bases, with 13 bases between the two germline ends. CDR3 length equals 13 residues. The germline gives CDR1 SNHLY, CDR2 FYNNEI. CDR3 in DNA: TGTGCCAGCAGAACAACGGGGTTATATGGCTACACCTTC. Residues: CASRTTGLYGYTF.

The CDR3 region has the DNA TGCGCCAGCAGCGGGAGGGGCGGACAGGGGGCTACCGGGGAGCTGTTTTTT. This gives the protein CASSGRGGQGATGELFF. V usage is TRBV5-1 and J usage is TRBJ2-2; 11 nucleotides match TRBD1. The CDR3 has 17 residues. The V gene end was trimmed by 4 bases and the J gene end by 5 bases; junction bases not matched to a gene: 10. Germline CDR1 reads SGHRS; CDR2 reads YFSETQ.

This CDR3 is CASRPERTGIGDTQYF. As DNA, the CDR3 is TGTGCCAGCAGACCCGAACGGACAGGGATCGGAGATACGCAGTATTTT. This rearrangement joins TRBV27 to TRBJ2-3; 8 bases are shared with TRBD1. The J segment lost 5 bases and the V segment lost 6 bases, leaving 13 bases of the junction unmatched. The CDR3 contains 16 residues. Germline lookup yields CDR1 MNHEY and CDR2 SMNVEV (reference sequence).

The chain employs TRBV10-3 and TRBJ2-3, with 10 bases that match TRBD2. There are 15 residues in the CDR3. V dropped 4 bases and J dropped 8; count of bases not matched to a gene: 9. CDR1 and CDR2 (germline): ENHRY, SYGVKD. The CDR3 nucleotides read TGTGCCATCAGTGCCCCAAGCGGGGGGGCGGGTACGCAGTATTTT. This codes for CAISAPSGGAGTQYF.

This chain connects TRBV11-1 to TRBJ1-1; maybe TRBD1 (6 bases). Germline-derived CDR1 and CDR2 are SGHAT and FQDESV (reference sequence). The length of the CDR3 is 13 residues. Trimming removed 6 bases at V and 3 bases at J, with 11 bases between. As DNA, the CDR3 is TGTGCCAGCAGTCGACAGGTAGACACTGAAGCTTTCTTT. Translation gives CASSRQVDTEAFF.